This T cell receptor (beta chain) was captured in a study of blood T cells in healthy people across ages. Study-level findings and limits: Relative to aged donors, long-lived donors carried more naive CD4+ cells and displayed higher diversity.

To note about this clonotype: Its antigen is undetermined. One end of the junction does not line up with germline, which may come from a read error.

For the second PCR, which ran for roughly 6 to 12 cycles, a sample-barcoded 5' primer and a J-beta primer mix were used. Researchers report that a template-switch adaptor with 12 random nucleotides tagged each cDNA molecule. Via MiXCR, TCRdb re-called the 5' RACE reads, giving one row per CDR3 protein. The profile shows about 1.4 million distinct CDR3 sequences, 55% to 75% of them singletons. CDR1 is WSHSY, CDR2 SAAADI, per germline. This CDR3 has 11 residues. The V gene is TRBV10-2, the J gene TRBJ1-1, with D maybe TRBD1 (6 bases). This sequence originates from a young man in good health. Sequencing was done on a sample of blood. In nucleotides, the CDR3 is TGTGCCAGCAATACCGGGACAGAAGCTTTCTTT. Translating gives CASNTGTEAFF.